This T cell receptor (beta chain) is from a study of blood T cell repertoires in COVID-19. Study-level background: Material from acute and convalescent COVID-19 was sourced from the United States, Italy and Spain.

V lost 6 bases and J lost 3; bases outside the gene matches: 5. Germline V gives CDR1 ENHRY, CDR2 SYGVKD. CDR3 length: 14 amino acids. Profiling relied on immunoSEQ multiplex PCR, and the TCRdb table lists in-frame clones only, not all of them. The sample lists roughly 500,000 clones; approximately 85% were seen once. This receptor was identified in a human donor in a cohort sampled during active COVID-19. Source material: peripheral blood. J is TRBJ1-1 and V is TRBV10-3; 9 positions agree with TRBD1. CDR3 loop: CAIRDRGFDTEAFF. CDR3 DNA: TGTGCCATCAGGGACAGGGGATTTGACACTGAAGCTTTCTTT.